This T cell receptor (beta chain) emerged from a study of blood T cell repertoires in COVID-19. Authors' data handling: Estimation of nucleated cell counts was performed using reference gene primer amplification. Method: immunoSEQ multiplex PCR; TCRdb's copy keeps in-frame clones and lacks some. D and trimming were read from the DNA, whereas the V and J calls and clone size are those reported in that table. The profile shows 200,000 to 250,000 clones, roughly 80% of them singletons. This CDR3 has 16 amino acids. CDR1 and CDR2 from the germline V gene are SGHDT and YYEEEE. V shed 3 bases, J shed 0 bases, and the junction held 1 base outside the gene matches.

This receptor was identified in a woman between 50 and 59 years old who had been exposed to COVID-19. The chain employs TRBV5-6 and TRBJ2-6; 9 bases match TRBD1. Sequencing was done on a sample of PBMCs or T cells enriched from blood (not recorded which). This chain's CDR3 is CASSSGQGSGANVLTF. The CDR3 DNA reads as TGTGCCAGCAGCTCGGGACAGGGCTCTGGGGCCAACGTCCTGACTTTC.